These 20 T cell receptor beta chains originate from one sample sequenced in a study of CD8 T cells in Susac syndrome. With random hexamers, reverse transcription was performed on about 0.45 to 1 ug of RNA. TCRdb re-analysed the immunoSEQ multiplex PCR reads in MiXCR, keeping a single row per CDR3 protein. This table has fewer than 80,000 distinct CDR3 sequences, about 94% appearing once. Sequencing input: CD8+ T cells from PBMCs. The receptors come from a human donor with multiple sclerosis.

This sequence joins TRBV7-8 and TRBJ1-1; D is unresolved. The CDR3 spans 14 residues. Trimming removed 4 bases at V and 1 base at J, with 10 bases between. Germline V gene data show CDR1 as SGHVS and CDR2 as FQNEAQ. The CDR3 region is CASSSPDGNTEAFF. As DNA, the CDR3 is TGTGCCAGCAGCTCCCCGGACGGGAACACTGAAGCTTTCTTT.

The chain is built from TRBV9 and TRBJ1-2; D gene ambiguous. The CDR3 is 12 residues long. V lost 0 bases and J 4 bases, leaving 4 bases between the germline ends. The germline V gene has CDR1 SGDLS and CDR2 YYNGEE. This CDR3 is CASSVGSYGYTF. CDR3 sequence (DNA): TGTGCCAGCAGCGTAGGAAGCTATGGCTACACCTTC.

This clonotype was picked up one time. This rearrangement joins TRBV5-1 to TRBJ2-3; no definite D call. The CDR3 has 15 amino acids. Trimming removed 4 bases from V and 0 bases from J, with 12 bases in between. CDR1 and CDR2 from the germline V gene are SGHRS and YFSETQ. CDR3 DNA: TGCGCCAGCAGCCTACGGACGGATAGCACAGATACGCAGTATTTT. As protein: CASSLRTDSTDTQYF.

This chain joins TRBV9 and TRBJ2-2; D is perhaps TRBD2 (6 bases). The length of the CDR3 is 17 residues. Between the trimmed V and J ends, which lost 3 bases and 0 bases, there was a span of 15 bases. CDR1 and CDR2 from the germline V gene are SGDLS and YYNGEE. Written as DNA, the CDR3 is TGTGCCAGCAGCGCCCCAAGGGACTCTCCGAACACCGGGGAGCTGTTTTTT. As protein: CASSAPRDSPNTGELFF.

This chain links TRBV20-1 with TRBJ2-7; 8 bases are shared with TRBD1. CDR1 and CDR2 from the germline V gene are DFQATT and SNEGSKA (reference sequence). J was trimmed by 0 bases and V by 2 bases; bases with no gene match: 6. The CDR3 consists of 15 residues. The DNA for the CDR3 is TGCAGTGCTAGATCTGGACAGGGCTACTCCTACGAGCAGTACTTC. Amino acids: CSARSGQGYSYEQYF.

This rearrangement joins TRBV4-3 to TRBJ2-7, with D possibly TRBD1 on 5 matching bases. Germline values: CDR1 LGHNA, CDR2 YSLEER. Trimming removed 0 bases from V and 3 bases from J, with 9 bases in between. The CDR3 extends over 14 amino acids. This CDR3 reads CASSQDSGFYEQYF. DNA for the CDR3: TGCGCCAGCAGCCAAGATTCAGGGTTCTACGAGCAGTACTTC.

The rearrangement joins TRBV14 to TRBJ1-6, with TRBD1 as a possible D gene (5 bases). Trimming removed 1 base at V and 7 bases at J, with 5 bases between. The germline V gene encodes CDR1 SGHDN and CDR2 FVKESK. CDR3 size: 13 residues. This CDR3 is CASSQGGNSPLHF. CDR3 DNA sequence: TGTGCCAGCAGCCAAGGGGGGAATTCACCCCTCCACTTT.

CDR3 loop: CASSPTEGIYGYTF. For the CDR3, the DNA is TGTGCCAGCAGCCCCACCGAAGGGATCTATGGCTACACCTTC. The chain has TRBV9 and TRBJ1-2; unclear D gene. The CDR3 consists of 14 residues. V was pared by 4 bases and J by 4 bases, with 14 bases between. The germline CDR1 and CDR2 sequences are SGDLS and YYNGEE. Looking up the rest from reference TRBV9 and TRBJ1-2 gives the full variable domain: DSGVTQTPKHLITATGQRVTLRCSPRSGDLSVYWYQQSLDQGLQFLIQYYNGEERAKGNILERFSAQQFPDLHSELNLSSLELGDSALYFCASSPTEGIYGYTFGSGTRLTVV.

The chain combines TRBV11-2 with TRBJ2-7; D perhaps matches TRBD1 (6 bases). V lost 1 base, J lost 6 bases, and 10 bases lay in between. The length of the CDR3 is 13 residues. CDR1 and CDR2 (germline): SGHAT, FQNNGV. The CDR3 spells CASSLGTGSEQYF. The CDR3 nucleotides are TGTGCCAGCAGCTTAGGTACAGGGAGCGAGCAGTACTTC.

The J gene is TRBJ2-5, the V gene TRBV3-1, with 7 bases lining up with TRBD2. J lost 5 bases, V lost 5 bases, and 11 bases had no gene match. Per germline, CDR1 LGHDT and CDR2 YNNKEL (reference sequence). CDR3 length: 15 amino acids. CDR3 DNA sequence: TGTGCCAGCAGCTCCCGAAGAGGGAGGGTGGAGACCCAGTACTTC. Translated, it gives CASSSRRGRVETQYF.

This chain joins TRBV27 and TRBJ2-3; 7 nucleotides line up with TRBD2. The CDR3 consists of 14 residues. V lost 7 bases to trimming and J lost 6 bases; unmatched junction nucleotides: 10. Germline V gene lookup returns CDR1 MNHEY and CDR2 SMNVEV (reference sequence). The CDR3 is CASTLRGVWDTQYF. CDR3 bases: TGTGCCAGCACCCTTCGGGGGGTTTGGGATACGCAGTATTTT.

The chain recombines TRBV28 with TRBJ2-7, with 8 bases lining up with TRBD2. The CDR3 runs 15 residues. Germline CDR1 MDHEN, CDR2 SYDVKM. Trimming took 5 bases from V and 1 from J; bases not matched to a gene: 7. Here the CDR3 reads CASSPSGGISYEQYF. Here the CDR3 DNA reads TGTGCCAGCAGTCCGAGCGGGGGAATATCCTACGAGCAGTACTTC.

The genes are TRBV20-1 and TRBJ2-1; D may correspond to TRBD1 or TRBD2 (5 bases each). The length of the CDR3 is 19 residues. V was shortened by 1 base and J by 3 bases, with 25 bases between the two germline ends. Looked up from germline, CDR1 is DFQATT and CDR2 is SNEGSKA (reference sequence). CDR3 amino acids: CSARGSLGAEAHIYNEQFF. Here the CDR3 DNA reads TGCAGTGCTAGAGGCTCCCTCGGGGCGGAGGCCCACATCTACAATGAGCAGTTCTTC.

The chain has TRBV11-2 and TRBJ2-4, with TRBD2 identical over 9 bases. The CDR3 is 17 residues long. Per the germline V gene, CDR1 is SGHAT and CDR2 is FQNNGV. The ends lost 1 base at V and 0 bases at J; junction bases unmatched: 4. Here the CDR3 reads CASSLVGGGGAKNIQYF. For the CDR3, the DNA is TGTGCCAGCAGCTTAGTAGGCGGGGGGGGAGCCAAAAACATTCAGTACTTC.

CDR3 region: CASSPPGLAEQYF. The DNA of the CDR3 is TGTGCCAGCAGTCCTCCGGGACTAGCCGAGCAGTACTTC. This rearrangement joins TRBV27 to TRBJ2-7; TRBD2 matches 9 bases. CDR1 is MNHEY and CDR2 is SMNVEV in the germline V gene (reference sequence). CDR3 length: 13 amino acids. V dropped 5 bases and J dropped 6; count of bases not matched to a gene: 5.

The gene calls are TRBV3-1 and TRBJ2-5; D possibly uses TRBD1 or TRBD2 (5 bases each). Trimming took 5 bases from V and 5 from J, leaving 21 bases between them. This CDR3 has 16 amino acids. CDR1 LGHDT and CDR2 YNNKEL come from the germline V gene (reference sequence). Here the CDR3 reads CASSDQMGVNGETQYF. The CDR3 DNA sequence: TGTGCCAGCAGCGATCAGATGGGGGTTAATGGCGAGACCCAGTACTTC.

The chain couples TRBV29-1 to TRBJ2-7, with 11 bases matching TRBD2. Germline CDR1 is SQVTM and CDR2 is ANQGSEA. J lost 2 bases, V lost 7 bases, and 7 bases had no gene match. This CDR3 region has 14 residues. The CDR3 reads CSAHGTSGTYEQYF. The CDR3 DNA is TGCAGCGCCCATGGGACTAGCGGAACCTACGAGCAGTACTTC.

This chain joins TRBV28 and TRBJ2-7; D possibly corresponds to TRBD2 (5 bases). V gave up 10 bases and J gave up 2 bases, with 9 bases separating them. CDR1 is MDHEN, CDR2 SYDVKM, per germline. The CDR3 has 11 residues. The CDR3 region is CATSLTYEQYF. CDR3 DNA sequence: TGTGCCACTAGCTTGACCTACGAGCAGTACTTC.

This clonotype was detected only once. The gene calls are TRBV23-1 and TRBJ1-4; D remains unclear. TRBV23-1 is annotated as an ORF whose role is uncertain. Trimming took 2 bases from V and 15 from J, leaving 16 bases between them. CDR3 size: 13 residues. The CDR3 nucleotides are TGCGCCAGCAGTCAAGACCCGTCCAGAGGAGTGTTTTTT. It codes for CASSQDPSRGVFF.

CDR3 coding DNA: TGTGCCAGCAGCGTCTGGACTAGCGGGACCGGGGAGCTGTTTTTT. This codes for CASSVWTSGTGELFF. This chain links TRBV9 with TRBJ2-2; TRBD2 matches 11 bases. The V and J ends lost 2 bases and 5 bases, in that order; junction bases with no gene match: 2. CDR1 and CDR2 from the germline V gene are SGDLS and YYNGEE. The CDR3 has 15 residues.